This TCR beta chain was captured in a study of identical twins. TCRdb processed the 5' RACE reads anew with MiXCR; each CDR3 protein has one entry. The data hold approximately 350,000 distinct CDR3 sequences, with about 12% observed a single time. Study-level findings and limits: Clonotypes of the beta chain that were abundant in cord blood carried fewer insertions (memory repertoires showed none). Findings depended on cross-sectional statistics rather than tracking the same donors.

The germline V and J ends were trimmed by 5 bases and 5 bases, with 21 bases remaining between them. The CDR3 extends over 16 amino acids. Looked up from germline, CDR1 is SGHVS and CDR2 is FNYEAQ. Details on this clonotype: Antigen specificity is unknown.

This sample was also put to use in a study of yellow fever vaccine responses in identical twins.

The chain recombines TRBV7-6 with TRBJ1-1; tentative D call: TRBD1 (6 bases). Sequencing was carried out using CD8+ T cells sorted from blood. This TCR derives from a woman aged 18 to 35 in good health. The CDR3: CASSPSSGGARTEAFF. The CDR3 DNA is TGTGCCAGCAGCCCTTCCTCGGGGGGGGCGCGTACTGAAGCTTTCTTT.